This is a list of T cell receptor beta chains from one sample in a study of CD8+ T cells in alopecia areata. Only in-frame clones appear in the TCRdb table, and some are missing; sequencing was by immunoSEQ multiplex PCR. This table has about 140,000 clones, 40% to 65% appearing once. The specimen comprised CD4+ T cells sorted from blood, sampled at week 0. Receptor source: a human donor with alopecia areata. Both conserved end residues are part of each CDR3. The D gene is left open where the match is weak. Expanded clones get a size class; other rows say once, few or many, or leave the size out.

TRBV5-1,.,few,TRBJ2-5,CASSSQETQYF,TGCGCCAGCAGCTCCCAAGAGACCCAGTACTTC
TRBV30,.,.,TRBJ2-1,CAWDLGLHGRNEQFF,TGTGCCTGGGATCTGGGCCTACATGGCAGGAATGAGCAGTTCTTC
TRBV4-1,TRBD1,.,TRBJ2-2,CASSAGQGYTGELFF,TGCGCCAGCAGCGCGGGACAGGGGTACACCGGGGAGCTGTTTTTT
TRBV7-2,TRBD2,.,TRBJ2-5,CASSSALALLETQYF,TGTGCCAGCAGCTCGGCACTAGCGCTGCTTGAGACCCAGTACTTC
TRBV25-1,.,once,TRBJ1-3,CASELHATIYF,TGTGCCAGTGAACTTCACGCCACCATATATTTT
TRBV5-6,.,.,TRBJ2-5,CASSLGGLMGETQYF,TGTGCCAGCAGCTTGGGAGGCCTAATGGGAGAGACCCAGTACTTC
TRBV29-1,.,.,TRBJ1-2,CSVSGLSGYTF,TGCAGCGTTTCAGGGTTAAGTGGCTACACCTTC
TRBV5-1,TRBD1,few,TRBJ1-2,CASSGDRGHGYTF,TGCGCCAGCAGCGGGGACAGGGGCCATGGCTACACCTTC
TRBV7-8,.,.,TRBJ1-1,CASSLQRNTEAFF,TGTGCCAGCAGCTTACAGAGAAACACTGAAGCTTTCTTT
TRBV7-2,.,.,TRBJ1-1,CASSFQQGSTEAFF,TGTGCCAGCAGCTTCCAACAGGGAAGCACTGAAGCTTTCTTT
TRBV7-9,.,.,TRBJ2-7,CASSLAGWNYEQYF,TGTGCCAGCAGCTTAGCTGGATGGAACTACGAGCAGTACTTC
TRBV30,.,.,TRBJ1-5,CAWSEAGGQPQHF,TGTGCCTGGAGCGAGGCGGGGGGGCAGCCCCAGCATTTT
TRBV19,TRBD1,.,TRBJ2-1,CASSHRDRGWNEQFF,TGTGCCAGTAGTCACCGGGACAGGGGGTGGAATGAGCAGTTCTTC
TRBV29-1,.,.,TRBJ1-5,CSVAGGRGGNQPQHF,TGCAGCGTTGCCGGGGGCCGCGGGGGCAATCAGCCCCAGCATTTT
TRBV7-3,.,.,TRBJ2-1,CASSLGSQEWNEQFF,TGTGCCAGCAGCTTAGGATCTCAGGAGTGGAATGAGCAGTTCTTC
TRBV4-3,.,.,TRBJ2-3,CASSQVVSVTDTQYF,TGCGCCAGCAGCCAAGTCGTTAGCGTCACAGATACGCAGTATTTT
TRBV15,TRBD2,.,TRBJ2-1,CATSYLAERYNEQFF,TGTGCCACCAGCTATCTAGCGGAGCGCTACAATGAGCAGTTCTTC
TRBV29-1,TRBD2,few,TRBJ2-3,CSVAPSGLTDTQYF,TGCAGCGTCGCGCCTAGCGGACTCACAGATACGCAGTATTTT
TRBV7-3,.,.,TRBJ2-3,CASSLTTSTDTQYF,TGTGCCAGCAGCTTAACTACCAGCACAGATACGCAGTATTTT
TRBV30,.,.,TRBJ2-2,CAWSVLNTGELFF,TGTGCCTGGAGTGTCCTCAACACCGGGGAGCTGTTTTTT
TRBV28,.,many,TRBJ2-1,CASSATLGAGSNEQFF,TGTGCCAGCAGCGCCACTCTAGGTGCGGGTAGCAATGAGCAGTTCTTC
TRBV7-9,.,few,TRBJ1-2,CASRDSNYGYTF,TGTGCCAGCCGGGACTCAAACTATGGCTACACCTTC
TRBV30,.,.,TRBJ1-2,CAWSVEPGEGYTF,TGTGCCTGGAGTGTCGAGCCAGGGGAAGGCTACACCTTC
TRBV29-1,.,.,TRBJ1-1,CSVIRGNTEAFF,TGCAGCGTTATCCGGGGCAACACTGAAGCTTTCTTT
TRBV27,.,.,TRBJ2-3,CASSFGRRSTDTQYF,TGTGCCAGCAGTTTCGGCAGGAGAAGCACAGATACGCAGTATTTT
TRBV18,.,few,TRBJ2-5,CASSPAGDETQYF,TGTGCCAGCTCACCCGCAGGAGATGAGACCCAGTACTTC
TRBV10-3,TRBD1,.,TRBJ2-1,CAIGTGGPNEQFF,TGTGCCATCGGGACAGGTGGGCCCAATGAGCAGTTCTTC
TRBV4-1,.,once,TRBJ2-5,CASSQGHSGQETQYF,TGCGCCAGCAGCCAAGGACACTCCGGCCAAGAGACCCAGTACTTC
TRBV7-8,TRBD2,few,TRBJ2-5,CASSPGLAGFGETQYF,TGTGCCAGCAGCCCGGGACTAGCGGGCTTCGGGGAGACCCAGTACTTC
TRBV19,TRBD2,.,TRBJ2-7,CASRTSGAYEQYF,TGTGCCAGTAGGACTAGCGGGGCCTACGAGCAGTACTTC
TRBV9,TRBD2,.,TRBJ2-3,CASSLGLAVTDTQYF,TGTGCCAGCAGCCTAGGACTAGCGGTCACAGATACGCAGTATTTT
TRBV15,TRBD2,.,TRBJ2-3,CATSSLGLAGVDTQYF,TGTGCCACCAGCAGCCTGGGACTAGCGGGAGTAGATACGCAGTATTTT
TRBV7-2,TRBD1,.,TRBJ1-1,CASSLGDRTNTEAFF,TGTGCCAGCAGCTTAGGGGACAGGACGAACACTGAAGCTTTCTTT
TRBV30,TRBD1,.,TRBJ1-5,CAWDRGGNQPQHF,TGTGCCTGGGACAGGGGTGGAAATCAGCCCCAGCATTTT
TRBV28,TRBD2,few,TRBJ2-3,CASSIQAGGRTDTQYF,TGTGCCAGCAGTATCCAAGCGGGAGGAAGAACAGATACGCAGTATTTT
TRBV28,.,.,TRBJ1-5,CASTITGFSNQPQHF,TGTGCCAGCACCATTACAGGATTCAGCAATCAGCCCCAGCATTTT
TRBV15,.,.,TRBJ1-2,CATSSRGFGYTF,TGTGCCACCAGCAGCCGGGGGTTCGGCTACACCTTC
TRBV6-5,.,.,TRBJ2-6,CASSVWVSGANVLTF,TGTGCCAGCAGTGTCTGGGTCTCTGGGGCCAACGTCCTGACTTTC
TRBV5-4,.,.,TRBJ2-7,CASRVGGQVSYEQYF,TGTGCCAGCAGAGTCGGGGGGCAGGTCTCCTACGAGCAGTACTTC
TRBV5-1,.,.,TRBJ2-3,CATGGEPGTDTQYF,TGCGCCACAGGGGGGGAACCTGGCACAGATACGCAGTATTTT
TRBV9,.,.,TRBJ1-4,CASSVATGVGEKLFF,TGTGCCAGCAGCGTAGCGACGGGTGTGGGGGAAAAACTGTTTTTT